Following are 14 T cell receptor beta chains from one sample sequenced in a study of neurological immune-mediated disorders. TCRdb recomputed calls from the 5' RACE reads with MiXCR, one row per CDR3 protein. The sample has some 60,000 distinct CDR3 sequences; about 11% are singletons. Described time point: longitudinal time-point 1 (baseline). The sample was PBMCs. These receptors were collected from a male donor with HTLV-1-associated myelopathy (HAM/TSP).

In the case of this clonotype: A much larger clone sits a single nucleotide away, making a read error possible. V gene TRBV7-2 combines with J gene TRBJ2-5; D is uncertain. V was trimmed by 4 bases and J by 7 bases, leaving 16 bases between them. The length of the CDR3 is 14 residues. In germline, CDR1 is SGHTA, CDR2 FQGNSA. In DNA, the CDR3 is TGTGCCAGCAGCTATGACCGGGTCTTGGGGACCCAGTACTTC. Encoded protein: CASSYDRVLGTQYF.

This clonotype has at least ten counts. This sequence joins TRBV5-1 and TRBJ2-7; 9 bases align to TRBD2. The junction had 7 bases not matched to a gene; V was cut back by 0 bases and J by 3 bases. Germline-derived CDR1 and CDR2 are SGHRS and YFSETQ. CDR3 length: 16 amino acids. CDR3 residues: CASSLGGASGDYEQYF. The CDR3 region has the DNA TGCGCCAGCAGCTTGGGGGGGGCTAGCGGGGACTACGAGCAGTACTTC.

The chain recombines TRBV6-1 with TRBJ2-1, with 10 bases that match TRBD2. Trimming removed 10 bases from V and 8 bases from J; junction bases left unmatched: 11. Germline V CDR1 and CDR2: MNHNS, SASEGT. The CDR3 covers 14 residues. The CDR3 nucleotides read TGTGCCACCCTAAGCGGGGGGGCCGATGATGAGCAGTTCTTC. Translated, it gives CATLSGGADDEQFF.

In its sample, this clonotype was seen many times. The CDR3 region has the DNA TGTGCCAGCACCATGGATCCCGGGACAACCAACACTGAAGCTTTCTTT. This codes for CASTMDPGTTNTEAFF. The chain carries TRBV3-1 and TRBJ1-1, with a possible D match to TRBD1 (6 bases). Germline V gene lookup returns CDR1 LGHDT and CDR2 YNNKEL (reference sequence). Trimming stripped 7 bases from V and 2 bases from J, with 20 bases between. The length of the CDR3 is 16 residues.

This clonotype has a count of ten or more. The chain employs TRBV5-1 and TRBJ2-5; no definite D call. The CDR3 loop spans 15 amino acids. Per germline, CDR1 SGHRS and CDR2 YFSETQ. Trimming left V 5 bases short and J 2 bases short, with 16 bases between. The CDR3 loop is CASSPGLLTQETQYF. CDR3 in DNA: TGCGCCAGCAGTCCCGGCCTTTTGACACAAGAGACCCAGTACTTC.

This clonotype was seen many times. V gene TRBV20-1 combines with J gene TRBJ2-3; D is ambiguous. This CDR3 is built from 13 residues. V lost 2 bases and J lost 4, with 10 bases in between. Per the germline V gene, CDR1 is DFQATT and CDR2 is SNEGSKA (reference sequence). CDR3 coding DNA: TGCAGTGCTAGACTCGGGTTGGCAGATACGCAGTATTTT. This translates into CSARLGLADTQYF.

This clonotype was counted a few times. This chain uses TRBV5-1 with TRBJ2-6, with D hard to call. CDR3 length: 16 amino acids. Germline CDR1 reads SGHRS; CDR2 reads YFSETQ. V lost 0 bases, J lost 0 bases, and 7 bases lay in between. The CDR3 DNA reads TGCGCCAGCAGCTTGGTTACAGTCTCTGGGGCCAACGTCCTGACTTTC. It is translated as CASSLVTVSGANVLTF.

This clonotype was counted many times. The gene calls are TRBV20-1 and TRBJ1-3; D might be TRBD1 (5 bases). CDR1 and CDR2 (germline): DFQATT, SNEGSKA (reference sequence). The CDR3 covers 12 residues. Trimming stripped 5 bases from V and 0 bases from J, with 5 bases between. CDR3 nucleotide sequence: TGCAGTGCTGGGACCTCTGGAAACACCATATATTTT. Translated: CSAGTSGNTIYF.

In this sample, this clonotype turned up many times. The gene calls are TRBV4-3 and TRBJ1-2; D call uncertain. The CDR3 loop spans 15 amino acids. The ends were cut back, 0 bases at V and 9 bases at J, with 17 bases in the middle. Germline CDR1 LGHNA, CDR2 YSLEER. Here the CDR3 DNA reads TGCGCCAGCAGCCAAGATCGAAGGGCTGGAGAACGCTACACCTTC. It yields the protein CASSQDRRAGERYTF.

The table lists this clonotype with many counts. The V call is TRBV20-1, the J call TRBJ2-3, with D tentatively TRBD2 (6 bases). V shed 7 bases and J shed 1 base, with 9 bases lying between them. The CDR3 covers 12 residues. Germline V gene lookup returns CDR1 DFQATT and CDR2 SNEGSKA (reference sequence). The CDR3 spells CSVGGGTDTQYF. The DNA of the CDR3 is TGCAGTGTGGGCGGGGGCACAGATACGCAGTATTTT.

This clonotype was recorded at least ten times. The rearrangement links TRBV28 to TRBJ1-5, with 10 bases lining up with TRBD1. The J segment lost 4 bases and the V segment lost 1 base, leaving 4 bases of the junction unmatched. This CDR3 contains 16 residues. Per germline, CDR1 MDHEN and CDR2 SYDVKM. This chain's CDR3 is CASSLFWGQGNQPQHF. CDR3 DNA: TGTGCCAGCAGTTTATTCTGGGGACAGGGGAATCAGCCCCAGCATTTT.

This clonotype was observed at least ten times. The chain couples TRBV5-1 to TRBJ2-5, with 12 bases lining up with TRBD2. Trimming took 2 bases from V and 4 from J; bases not matched to a gene: 3. From germline, CDR1 is SGHRS and CDR2 YFSETQ. This CDR3 comprises 15 residues. CDR3 region: CASSFLAGGPETQYF. In DNA form, the CDR3 reads TGCGCCAGCAGCTTCCTAGCGGGGGGGCCAGAGACCCAGTACTTC.

There are many counts of this clonotype. The CDR3 DNA is TGTGCCAGCAGCTTAGGGACCGGGACAGCCAATCAGCCCCAGCATTTT. This codes for CASSLGTGTANQPQHF. The V call is TRBV7-8, the J call TRBJ1-5, with 7 bases identical to TRBD1. The CDR3 runs to 16 residues. Germline CDR1 reads SGHVS; CDR2 reads FQNEAQ. The V segment lost 1 base and the J segment 3 bases; nucleotides outside the gene matches: 6.

As regards this clonotype: Germline and junction disagree at one end, which may indicate a read error. The chain carries TRBV3-1 and TRBJ1-3, with D unclear. The CDR3 loop spans 15 amino acids. CDR1 is LGHDT and CDR2 is YNNKEL in the germline V gene (reference sequence). The CDR3 DNA is TGTGGCAGCAGCCAAGGGAAGTTTCCTGGAAACACCATATATTTT. Encoded protein: CGSSQGKFPGNTIYF.